The clone carrying this T cell receptor (beta chain) was detected only a few times. Its antigen remains unidentified. The data stem from a study of T cells after yellow fever vaccination. Findings and caveats of the study: CD4 and CD8 compartments shared a small share of clonotypes, likely from convergent recombination. Contaminating bulk clonotypes could be abundant in FACS-sorted repertoires. Reappearing after the booster were most of the clones from primary vaccination (around 95% CD4, about 88% CD8).

A process of 5'RACE template switching, which added a universal primer site and UMIs, was used to make TCR cDNA. TCRdb ran MiXCR on the 5' RACE reads and lists one entry per CDR3 protein. The sample contains hundreds of thousands of distinct CDR3 sequences, around 19% of which appear only once. The CDR3 contains 13 residues. Germline values: CDR1 LGHNA, CDR2 YSLEER. V was pared by 1 base and J by 5 bases, with 7 bases between. This sequence originates from a man between 18 and 35 years old who received the YFV17D yellow fever vaccine. The sample in question was PBMCs, obtained before the yellow fever booster vaccination. The J gene is TRBJ2-3, the V gene TRBV4-3; D is unresolved. CDR3 sequence (DNA): TGCGCCAGCAGCCAAGCGTTGCAAGATACGCAGTATTTT. Protein: CASSQALQDTQYF.